The 18 T cell receptor beta chains below all came from one sample that was sequenced in a study of shared clonotypes between healthy human individuals. The data were produced by immunoSEQ multiplex PCR, yet TCRdb's version contains in-frame clones alone and is incomplete. The sample lists approximately 400,000 clones; 96% were seen once. Sample: memory CD8+ T cells sorted from blood. The subset is: CD45RO+ cells pooled with CCR7-negative TemRA cells. The receptors derive from a man aged 25-45 years in good health.

This clone was picked up one time. The chain links TRBV5-1 to TRBJ2-2; 8 bases are shared with TRBD2. This CDR3 is built from 15 residues. The V gene end was trimmed by 0 bases and the J gene end by 7 bases; junction bases not matched to a gene: 5. The germline V gene has CDR1 SGHRS and CDR2 YFSETQ. Written as DNA, the CDR3 is TGCGCCAGCAGCTTGGAACTAGCGGTGGGCGGGGAGCTGTTTTTT. Translating gives CASSLELAVGGELFF.

The CDR3, as DNA: TGTGCCAGTAGTCGTCAACCAAGGGTTAGCAATCAGCCCCAGCATTTT. It encodes CASSRQPRVSNQPQHF. The chain employs TRBV19 and TRBJ1-5; no clear D. The length of the CDR3 is 16 residues. The germline CDR1 and CDR2 sequences are LNHDA and SQIVND (reference sequence). V was pared by 5 bases and J by 0 bases, with 14 bases between.

The genes are TRBV2 and TRBJ2-1; D perhaps matches TRBD2 (5 bases). Germline CDR1 is SNHLY and CDR2 is FYNNEI. CDR3 length equals 14 residues. Trimming shortened V by 7 bases and J by 6 bases, and 16 bases separated the two germline ends. The CDR3: CASIRAEEINEQFF. In DNA, the CDR3 is TGTGCCAGCATCCGAGCGGAAGAAATCAATGAGCAGTTCTTC.

This rearrangement joins TRBV7-9 to TRBJ2-2, with TRBD2 as a possible D gene (6 bases). Per germline, CDR1 SEHNR and CDR2 FQNEAQ (reference sequence). This CDR3 has 14 amino acids. Deletions cut 7 bases from V and 4 bases from J, with 13 bases between. The CDR3, as DNA: TGTGCCAGCACCCTGACTAGTAGCACCGGGGAGCTGTTTTTT. Translated, it gives CASTLTSSTGELFF.

The genes are TRBV2 and TRBJ1-5, with D possibly being TRBD1 (5 bases). Germline CDR1 is SNHLY and CDR2 is FYNNEI. V was shortened by 4 bases and J by 4 bases, with 11 bases between the two germline ends. CDR3 size: 14 residues. CDR3: CASSAGGGNQPQHF. As DNA, the CDR3 is TGTGCCAGCAGTGCCGGGGGAGGGAATCAGCCCCAGCATTTT. Variable domain in full (rest from reference TRBV2 and TRBJ1-5): EPEVTQTPSHQVTQMGQEVILRCVPISNHLYFYWYRQILGQKVEFLVSFYNNEISEKSEIFDDQFSVERPDGSNFTLKIRSTKLEDSAMYFCASSAGGGNQPQHFGDGTRLSIL.

V gene TRBV6-6 combines with J gene TRBJ2-5; 12 positions match TRBD2. Germline lookup yields CDR1 MNHNY and CDR2 SVGAGI (reference sequence). The CDR3 consists of 14 residues. Unmatched junction bases numbered 0, after V lost 5 bases and J lost 2 bases. The CDR3 DNA follows: TGTGCCAGCAGTGGGACTAGCGGGCAAGAGACCCAGTACTTC. It specifies CASSGTSGQETQYF.

V is TRBV4-1 and J is TRBJ1-3; D call uncertain. CDR1 is MGHRA and CDR2 is YSYEKL in the germline V gene. Trimming left V 2 bases short and J 1 base short, with 9 bases between. The CDR3 covers 15 residues. The CDR3 here is CASSQWLDSGNTIYF. The CDR3 bases are TGCGCCAGCAGCCAATGGTTGGATTCTGGAAACACCATATATTTT.

J is TRBJ2-7 and V is TRBV4-1; the match to TRBD2 covers 7 bases. The CDR3 extends over 14 amino acids. The trim removed 1 base at V and 3 bases at J, leaving 3 bases unmatched. The germline V gene has CDR1 MGHRA and CDR2 YSYEKL. The CDR3 region has the DNA TGCGCCAGCAGCCAAGGCGGGAGCTACTACGAGCAGTACTTC. This codes for CASSQGGSYYEQYF.

The chain has TRBV7-9 and TRBJ2-6, with TRBD1 matching 8 bases. V lost 5 bases to trimming and J lost 1 base; unmatched junction nucleotides: 10. Germline-derived CDR1 and CDR2 are SEHNR and FQNEAQ (reference sequence). CDR3 length: 18 amino acids. CDR3 nucleotide sequence: TGTGCCAGCAGCCTCGGACAGGGACGGGCATCTGGGGCCAACGTCCTGACTTTC. Translating gives CASSLGQGRASGANVLTF.

The chain links TRBV30 to TRBJ2-7; TRBD2 is a possible D gene (6 bases). Trimming took 3 bases from V and 0 from J, leaving 12 bases between them. This CDR3 spans 14 amino acids. Looked up from germline, CDR1 is GTSNPN and CDR2 is SVGIG (reference sequence). In DNA form, the CDR3 reads TGTGCCTGGAGACTGGACGGGAGCTCCTACGAGCAGTACTTC. The encoded protein is CAWRLDGSSYEQYF.

About this clone itself: At the DNA level, this CDR3 is encoded by other sequences in the same sample as well. V gene TRBV29-1 combines with J gene TRBJ2-5, with 8 bases matching TRBD1. CDR3 length: 11 amino acids. V was pared by 6 bases and J by 5 bases, with 2 bases of the junction left unmatched. Per the germline V gene, CDR1 is SQVTM and CDR2 is ANQGSEA. The CDR3 bases are TGCAGCGTGCGGACAGGGGAGACCCAGTACTTC. This gives the protein CSVRTGETQYF. Full variable domain (missing parts from reference TRBV29-1 and TRBJ2-5): SAVISQKPSRDICQRGTSLTIQCQVDSQVTMMFWYRQQPGQSLTLIATANQGSEATYESGFVIDKFPISRPNLTFSTLTVSNMSPEDSSIYLCSVRTGETQYFGPGTRLLVL.

The chain has TRBV5-5 and TRBJ2-7; tentative D call: TRBD2 (6 bases). The germline gives CDR1 SGHKS, CDR2 YYEKEE (reference sequence). V was trimmed by 0 bases and J by 3 bases, leaving 10 bases between them. The CDR3 sequence is 14 residues long. CDR3 nucleotide sequence: TGTGCCAGCAGCTTGGAGCTGGGAGGCTACGAGCAGTACTTC. Its translation: CASSLELGGYEQYF.

The V gene is TRBV28, the J gene TRBJ2-3; 9 positions agree with TRBD2. The germline V gene has CDR1 MDHEN and CDR2 SYDVKM. The J segment lost 5 bases and the V segment lost 4 bases, leaving 10 bases of the junction unmatched. CDR3 length: 16 residues. CDR3 DNA: TGTGCCAGCAGTTCCCAACTAGCGGGTTTGATAGATACGCAGTATTTT. Its translation: CASSSQLAGLIDTQYF.

This clone was recorded only once. The chain recombines TRBV30 with TRBJ2-5; D unclear. Trimming cost V 4 bases and J 5 bases, with 11 bases left between them. The CDR3 runs to 12 residues. The germline gives CDR1 GTSNPN, CDR2 SVGIG (reference sequence). The CDR3 region has the DNA TGTGCCTGGAATTTTGGTACGGAGACCCAGTACTTC. Amino acid sequence: CAWNFGTETQYF.

The rearrangement links TRBV21-1 to TRBJ1-2; TRBD1, the table's D call, lacks a check against the DNA. TRBV21-1 is a recognized pseudogene. The CDR3 consists of 15 residues. In DNA form, the CDR3 reads TGTGCCAGCAGCAAAGCGCTTGTACAGGGAGATGGCTACACCTTC. Translation gives CASSKALVQGDGYTF.

V usage is TRBV18 and J usage is TRBJ2-6; 11 bases map to TRBD2. Germline values: CDR1 KGHSH, CDR2 LQKENI. This CDR3 spans 19 amino acids. V shed 3 bases, J shed 4 bases, and the junction held 11 bases outside the gene matches. The CDR3 bases are TGTGCCAGCTCACCGATGACTAGCGGGACTGGCAAGGGGGCCAACGTCCTGACTTTC. Residues: CASSPMTSGTGKGANVLTF.

The chain links TRBV28 to TRBJ1-1, with a weak D call TRBD1 (5 bases). The CDR3 consists of 18 residues. The V gene's germline CDR1 is MDHEN and CDR2 SYDVKM. V gave up 2 bases and J gave up 2 bases, with 21 bases separating them. Here the CDR3 reads CASSLVESVGTLNTEAFF. For the CDR3, the DNA is TGTGCCAGCAGTTTAGTTGAGTCAGTGGGGACCCTCAACACTGAAGCTTTCTTT.

J is TRBJ2-3 and V is TRBV19; 9 bases line up with TRBD2. The CDR3 has 15 residues. V was pared by 1 base and J by 3 bases, with 2 bases of the junction left unmatched. CDR1 and CDR2 (germline): LNHDA, SQIVND (reference sequence). The CDR3 reads CASSIVAGATDTQYF. Written as DNA, the CDR3 is TGTGCCAGTAGTATAGTAGCGGGAGCGACAGATACGCAGTATTTT.